These 13 T cell receptor beta chains share one sample of origin, sequenced in a study of PD-1 blockade in classical Hodgkin lymphoma. The data were produced by immunoSEQ multiplex PCR, yet TCRdb's version contains in-frame clones alone and is incomplete. The sample has tens of thousands of clones, approximately 94% seen once. Specified time point: newly diagnosed, previously untreated cHL patient sample. The material sequenced was peripheral blood mononuclear cells (PBMCs). Source of these receptors: a human donor with classical Hodgkin lymphoma.

The chain links TRBV15 to TRBJ1-1; TRBD1 is a possible D gene (6 bases). Germline values: CDR1 LNHNV, CDR2 YYDKDF (reference sequence). CDR3 length: 13 amino acids. V lost 6 bases, J lost 6 bases, and 14 bases lay in between. CDR3 loop: CATRQPGAPEAFF. CDR3 nucleotides: TGTGCCACCAGGCAGCCAGGGGCCCCTGAAGCTTTCTTT.

The chain joins TRBV18 to TRBJ2-5; D ambiguous. The CDR3 is 13 amino acids. Trimming left V 5 bases short and J 2 bases short, with 9 bases between. CDR1 and CDR2 (germline): KGHSH, LQKENI. The CDR3 nucleotides read TGTGCCAGCTCAAGCAACGGGCAAGAGACCCAGTACTTC. Its protein product is CASSSNGQETQYF.

The V and J genes are TRBV5-5 and TRBJ2-2; a weak D match, TRBD1 (5 bases). CDR3 length: 18 amino acids. Germline V gene lookup returns CDR1 SGHKS and CDR2 YYEKEE (reference sequence). Trimming shortened V by 4 bases and J by 4 bases, and 23 bases separated the two germline ends. The CDR3 loop is CASSPPAQGARITGELFF. In DNA form, the CDR3 reads TGTGCCAGCAGCCCCCCAGCCCAAGGGGCGCGAATCACCGGGGAGCTGTTTTTT.

The chain has TRBV6-1 and TRBJ2-3, with 8 bases identical to TRBD2. After removal of 1 base from V and 4 bases from J, the junction contained 4 bases not matched to a gene. There are 15 residues in the CDR3. CDR1 is MNHNS, CDR2 SASEGT, per germline. CDR3 in amino acids: CASSEVGGEADTQYF. In nucleotides, the CDR3 is TGTGCCAGCAGTGAAGTCGGGGGGGAGGCAGATACGCAGTATTTT.

The rearrangement joins TRBV12-5 to TRBJ1-1; no reliable D call. Looked up from germline, CDR1 is LGHNT and CDR2 is FRNRAP. The V gene lost 0 bases and the J gene lost 1 base, with 15 bases spanning the gap. This CDR3 has 17 residues. The CDR3 nucleotides read TGTGCTAGTGGTTTGGTAACGTGGAGAACTACGAACACTGAAGCTTTCTTT. This sequence encodes CASGLVTWRTTNTEAFF.

V gene TRBV4-1 combines with J gene TRBJ2-5; TRBD2 aligns across 10 bases. Germline values: CDR1 MGHRA, CDR2 YSYEKL. The ends lost 6 bases at V and 3 bases at J; junction bases unmatched: 10. The CDR3 totals 16 residues. CDR3 protein: CASRNLRAGGEETQYF. For the CDR3, the DNA is TGCGCCAGCAGGAATCTACGAGCGGGGGGGGAAGAGACCCAGTACTTC.

This chain links TRBV2 with TRBJ1-1, with no clear D. Looked up from germline, CDR1 is SNHLY and CDR2 is FYNNEI. This CDR3 region has 13 residues. V lost 3 bases to trimming and J lost 3 bases, with 8 bases between them. In nucleotides, the CDR3 is TGTGCCAGCAGTGAGGGTCATTACACTGAAGCTTTCTTT. Translation: CASSEGHYTEAFF.

This rearrangement joins TRBV10-1 to TRBJ2-3, with 11 nucleotides matching TRBD2. Germline loops: CDR1 WNHNN, CDR2 SYGVQD (reference sequence). The V and J ends lost 1 base and 3 bases, in that order; junction bases with no gene match: 6. This CDR3 is built from 17 residues. This CDR3 reads CASSEWVAGGATDTQYF. Written as DNA, the CDR3 is TGCGCCAGCAGTGAGTGGGTAGCGGGGGGGGCGACAGATACGCAGTATTTT.

The chain uses TRBV7-2 and TRBJ2-7, with 8 bases that match TRBD1. V lost 3 bases to trimming and J lost 0 bases; unmatched junction nucleotides: 7. CDR1 is SGHTA and CDR2 is FQGNSA in the germline V gene. The CDR3 extends over 16 amino acids. The CDR3 bases are TGTGCCAGCAGCTTTTCCGGGACAGGTCCCTCCTACGAGCAGTACTTC. Translation gives CASSFSGTGPSYEQYF.

V gene TRBV7-9 combines with J gene TRBJ1-5; no clear D gene. The CDR3 runs to 13 residues. Germline lookup yields CDR1 SEHNR and CDR2 FQNEAQ (reference sequence). The ends were cut back, 5 bases at V and 6 bases at J, with 11 bases in the middle. DNA for the CDR3: TGTGCCAGCAGCCCCGGTTTGGGTCAGCCCCAGCATTTT. Amino acid sequence: CASSPGLGQPQHF.

The chain uses TRBV9 and TRBJ1-2, with D possibly TRBD1 on 6 matching bases. V was pared by 3 bases and J by 5 bases, with 17 bases between. The CDR3 loop spans 15 amino acids. CDR1 and CDR2 from the germline V gene are SGDLS and YYNGEE. The CDR3 DNA reads TGTGCCAGCAGCGGGCACAGGGATCGATGGTATGGCTACACCTTC. Residues: CASSGHRDRWYGYTF.

The chain links TRBV27 to TRBJ2-2, with 7 bases lining up with TRBD1. Germline V gives CDR1 MNHEY, CDR2 SMNVEV (reference sequence). The CDR3 is 17 residues long. V lost 2 bases to trimming and J lost 5 bases; unmatched junction nucleotides: 11. CDR3 in DNA: TGTGCCAGCAGTTTAGTAGGGGGCTTGATGGAGACCGGGGAGCTGTTTTTT. As protein: CASSLVGGLMETGELFF.

The V gene is TRBV25-1, the J gene TRBJ1-5, with D uncertain. Trimming took 2 bases from V and 0 from J, leaving 11 bases between them. In germline, CDR1 is MGHDK, CDR2 SYGVNS. This CDR3 contains 16 residues. Written as DNA, the CDR3 is TGTGCCAGCAGTGAAAACCAGGTGGATAGCAATCAGCCCCAGCATTTT. This encodes CASSENQVDSNQPQHF.